The rows below give T cell receptor beta chains drawn from one sample of a study of metastatic and nonmetastatic thyroid tumors. Via MiXCR, TCRdb re-called the PCR reads. The sample includes about 7,600 clones, 20% to 30% of them seen just once. The sample taken for sequencing was adjacent normal tissue. The receptors were sampled from a female donor with papillary thyroid cancer or a benign thyroid nodule (not recorded which). Some clones in this sample may be carry-over from other donors' samples. CDR3s include the opening cysteine and the closing phenylalanine or tryptophan. D genes are given only for firm matches. Some rows mark clone size as missing; the rest say once, few, many or name a class of expanded clone.

V: TRBV5-6; D: -; J: TRBJ1-4; size: many; CDR3: CASSLLSQGKAEKLFF; DNA: TGTGCCAGCAGCTTGTTATCACAGGGCAAGGCGGAAAAACTGTTTTTT
V: TRBV30; D: -; J: TRBJ2-5; size: many; CDR3: CAWSRTVQETQYF; DNA: TGTGCCTGGAGCAGGACGGTCCAAGAGACCCAGTACTTC
V: TRBV11-2; D: -; J: TRBJ2-1; size: many; CDR3: CASSLISGGRGKGNEQFF; DNA: TGTGCCAGCAGCTTAATCTCTGGAGGCAGGGGTAAAGGGAATGAGCAGTTCTTC
V: TRBV6-1; D: -; J: TRBJ1-2; size: few; CDR3: CASSERKNYGYTF; DNA: TGTGCCAGCAGTGAACGGAAAAACTATGGCTACACCTTC
V: TRBV27; D: TRBD1; J: TRBJ1-6; size: large; CDR3: CASSLAQGASPLHF; DNA: TGTGCCAGCAGTTTAGCACAGGGGGCTTCACCCCTCCACTTT
V: TRBV6-1; D: TRBD1; J: TRBJ2-7; size: -; CDR3: CASRPGQGFHEQYF; DNA: TGTGCCAGCAGGCCGGGACAGGGGTTCCACGAGCAGTACTTC
V: TRBV28; D: TRBD1; J: TRBJ2-7; size: few; CDR3: CASISGGASSYEQYF; DNA: TGTGCCAGCATTTCAGGGGGCGCGTCCTCCTACGAGCAGTACTTC
V: TRBV6-2/TRBV6-3; D: -; J: TRBJ2-7; size: few; CDR3: CASEPRGNSTYEQYF; DNA: TGTGCCAGCGAACCACGAGGGAATTCGACCTACGAGCAGTACTTC
V: TRBV6-4; D: TRBD2; J: TRBJ2-2; size: few; CDR3: CASSRTGGPGELFF; DNA: TGTGCCAGCAGCCGTACGGGAGGCCCCGGGGAGCTGTTTTTT
V: TRBV20-1; D: -; J: TRBJ1-1; size: -; CDR3: CSASLLDEAVNTEAFF; DNA: TGCAGTGCTAGTCTATTGGATGAGGCCGTGAACACTGAAGCTTTCTTT
V: TRBV29-1; D: -; J: TRBJ2-1; size: few; CDR3: CSVDRACYNEQFF; DNA: TGCAGCGTTGACAGGGCCTGCTACAATGAGCAGTTCTTC
V: TRBV4-1; D: -; J: TRBJ2-1; size: many; CDR3: CASSQGVRFEQFF; DNA: TGCGCCAGCAGCCAAGGGGTTAGGTTCGAGCAGTTCTTC
V: TRBV28; D: TRBD2; J: TRBJ2-7; size: medium-sized; CDR3: CATGGGRRPYEQYF; DNA: TGTGCCACCGGGGGGGGGCGGAGGCCCTACGAGCAGTACTTC
V: TRBV2; D: -; J: TRBJ1-2; size: medium-sized; CDR3: CASSGDSQTYGYTF; DNA: TGTGCCAGCAGTGGTGACAGCCAAACCTATGGCTACACCTTC
V: TRBV10-1; D: TRBD2; J: TRBJ2-2; size: medium-sized; CDR3: CASTRLAENTGELFF; DNA: TGCGCCAGCACCAGACTAGCGGAGAACACCGGGGAGCTGTTTTTT
V: TRBV13; D: -; J: TRBJ2-7; size: medium-sized; CDR3: CASSERGQSSSYEQYF; DNA: TGTGCCAGCAGCGAACGTGGACAGTCAAGCTCCTACGAGCAGTACTTC
V: TRBV6-1; D: -; J: TRBJ1-2; size: many; CDR3: CASSPGANYGYTF; DNA: TGTGCCAGCAGTCCAGGAGCTAACTATGGCTACACCTTC
V: TRBV6-1; D: -; J: TRBJ1-5; size: -; CDR3: CASSTGQNNQPQHF; DNA: TGTGCCAGCAGCACCGGACAGAACAATCAGCCCCAGCATTTT
V: TRBV28; D: -; J: TRBJ2-5; size: medium-sized; CDR3: CASSLGRDEETQYF; DNA: TGTGCCAGCAGTTTGGGGCGGGATGAAGAGACCCAGTACTTC
V: TRBV7-3; D: TRBD2; J: TRBJ2-1; size: -; CDR3: CASSLSTRGRLAGGNEQFF; DNA: TGTGCCAGCAGCTTAAGTACCAGAGGCCGACTAGCGGGAGGCAATGAGCAGTTCTTC
V: TRBV19; D: -; J: TRBJ1-3; size: medium-sized; CDR3: CASSIFAGGGNTIYF; DNA: TGTGCCAGTAGTATATTCGCGGGAGGAGGAAACACCATATATTTT
V: TRBV28; D: -; J: TRBJ2-7; size: many; CDR3: CASSTVDYEQYF; DNA: TGTGCCAGCAGTACTGTCGACTACGAGCAGTACTTC